This TCR beta chain was captured in a study of T cell responses to AZD1222 COVID-19 vaccine. Researchers grouped second doses given at about 4 or about 12 weeks into one pool. Sequencing was performed with immunoSEQ multiplex PCR; in TCRdb, only in-frame clones are kept and a portion is missing. The sample comprises more than 150,000 clones, roughly 90% of which are singletons, and 3% to 3.5% rests with the top ten. In regard to this clone: Its antigen is unknown.

Trimming cost V 5 bases and J 4 bases, with 20 bases left between them. CDR1 is SEHNR, CDR2 FQNEAQ, per germline (reference sequence). The CDR3 has 16 residues. Points from the study as a whole: Repertoires were obtained only post-peak T cell response. Baseline serostatus was positive in only six AZD1222 recipients. Clonal diversity was possibly underestimated; the donors were predominantly white British and more often female.

The rearrangement links TRBV7-9 to TRBJ2-5; possible D gene TRBD2, 6 bases. Source: peripheral blood, taken 28 days after the second AZD1222 dose. The sequence derives from an adult who received the AZD1222 COVID-19 vaccine. The CDR3 DNA reads TGTGCCAGCAGCCTACCATATGTGGGCGGGACAGAGACCCAGTACTTC. It yields the protein CASSLPYVGGTETQYF.